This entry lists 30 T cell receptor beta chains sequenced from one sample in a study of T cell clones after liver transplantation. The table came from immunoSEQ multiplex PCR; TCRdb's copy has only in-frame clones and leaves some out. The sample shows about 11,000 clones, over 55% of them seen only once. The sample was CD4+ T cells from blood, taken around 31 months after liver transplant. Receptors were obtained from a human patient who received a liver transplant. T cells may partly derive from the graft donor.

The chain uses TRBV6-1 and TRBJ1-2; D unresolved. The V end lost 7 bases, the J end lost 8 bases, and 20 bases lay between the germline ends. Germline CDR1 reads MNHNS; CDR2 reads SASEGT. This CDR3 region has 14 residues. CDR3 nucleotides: TGTGCCAGCATCCCAAGGCCCTCTGCCCACGGCTACACCTTC. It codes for CASIPRPSAHGYTF.

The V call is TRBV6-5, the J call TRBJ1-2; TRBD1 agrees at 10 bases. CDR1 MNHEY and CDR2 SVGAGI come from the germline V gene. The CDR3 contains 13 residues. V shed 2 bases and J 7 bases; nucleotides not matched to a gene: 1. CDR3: CASSYDRGLGYTF. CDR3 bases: TGTGCCAGCAGTTACGACAGGGGGCTTGGCTACACCTTC.

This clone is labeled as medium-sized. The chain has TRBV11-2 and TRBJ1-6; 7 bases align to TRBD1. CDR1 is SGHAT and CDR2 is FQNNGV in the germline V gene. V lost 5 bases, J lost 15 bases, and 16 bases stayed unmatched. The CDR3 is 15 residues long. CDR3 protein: CASSQGTANSVGLHF. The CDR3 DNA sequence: TGTGCCAGCAGCCAAGGGACAGCTAATTCGGTAGGCCTCCACTTT.

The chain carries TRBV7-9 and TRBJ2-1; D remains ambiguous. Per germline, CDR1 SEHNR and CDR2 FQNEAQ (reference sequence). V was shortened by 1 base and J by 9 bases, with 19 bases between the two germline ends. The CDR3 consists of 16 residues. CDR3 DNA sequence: TGTGCCAGCAGCTTAGTGTCTGGCCCCGTCCACCGTGAGCAGTTCTTC. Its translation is CASSLVSGPVHREQFF.

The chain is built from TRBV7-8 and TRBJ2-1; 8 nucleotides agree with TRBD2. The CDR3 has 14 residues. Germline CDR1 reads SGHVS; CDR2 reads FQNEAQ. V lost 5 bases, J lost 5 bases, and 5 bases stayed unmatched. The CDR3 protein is CASSLPGGDNEQFF. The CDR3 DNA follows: TGTGCCAGCAGCCTACCGGGGGGGGACAATGAGCAGTTCTTC.

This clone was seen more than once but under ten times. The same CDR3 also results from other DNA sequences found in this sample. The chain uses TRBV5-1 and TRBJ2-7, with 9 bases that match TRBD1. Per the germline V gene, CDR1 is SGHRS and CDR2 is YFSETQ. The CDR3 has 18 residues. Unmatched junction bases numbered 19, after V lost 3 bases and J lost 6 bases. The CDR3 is CASSYNKRGDRVLGEQYF. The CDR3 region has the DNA TGCGCCAGCAGCTACAATAAGAGGGGGGACAGGGTTCTTGGCGAGCAGTACTTC. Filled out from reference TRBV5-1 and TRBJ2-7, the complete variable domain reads KAGVTQTPRYLIKTRGQQVTLSCSPISGHRSVSWYQQTPGQGLQFLFEYFSETQRNKGNFPGRFSGRQFSNSRSEMNVSTLELGDSALYLCASSYNKRGDRVLGEQYFGPGTRLTVT.

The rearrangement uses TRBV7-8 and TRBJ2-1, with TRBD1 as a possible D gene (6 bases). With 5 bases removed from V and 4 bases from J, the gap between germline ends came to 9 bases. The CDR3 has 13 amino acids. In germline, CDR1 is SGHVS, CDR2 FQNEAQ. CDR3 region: CASSNGQYNEQFF. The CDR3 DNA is TGTGCCAGCAGCAACGGACAGTACAATGAGCAGTTCTTC.

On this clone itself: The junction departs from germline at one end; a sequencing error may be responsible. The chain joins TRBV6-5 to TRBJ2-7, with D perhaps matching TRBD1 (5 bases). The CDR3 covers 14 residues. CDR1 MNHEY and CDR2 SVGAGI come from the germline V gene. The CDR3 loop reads CASSEVVREYEQYF. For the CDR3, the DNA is TGTGCCAGCAGTGAAGTGGTCAGGGAATACGAGCAATACTTC.

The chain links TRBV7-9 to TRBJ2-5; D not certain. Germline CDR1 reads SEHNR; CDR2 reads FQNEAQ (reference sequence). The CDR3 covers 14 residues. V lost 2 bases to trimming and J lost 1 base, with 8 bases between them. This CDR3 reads CASSLSELQETQYF. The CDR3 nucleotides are TGTGCCAGCAGCTTATCTGAGCTCCAAGAGACCCAGTACTTC.

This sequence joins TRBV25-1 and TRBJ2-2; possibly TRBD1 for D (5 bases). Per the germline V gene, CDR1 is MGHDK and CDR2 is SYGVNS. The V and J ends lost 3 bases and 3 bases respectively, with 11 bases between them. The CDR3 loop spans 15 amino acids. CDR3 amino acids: CASSEGQGDTGELFF. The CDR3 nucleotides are TGTGCCAGCAGTGAGGGGCAGGGCGACACCGGGGAGCTGTTTTTT. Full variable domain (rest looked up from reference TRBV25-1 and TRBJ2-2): EADIYQTPRYLVIGTGKKITLECSQTMGHDKMYWYQQDPGMELHLIHYSYGVNSTEKGDLSSESTVSRIRTEHFPLTLESARPSHTSQYLCASSEGQGDTGELFFGEGSRLTVL.

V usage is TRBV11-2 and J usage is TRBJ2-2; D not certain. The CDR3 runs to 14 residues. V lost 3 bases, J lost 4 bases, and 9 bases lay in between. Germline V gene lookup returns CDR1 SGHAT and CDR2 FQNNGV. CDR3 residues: CASSFTEITGELFF. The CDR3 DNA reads TGTGCCAGCAGCTTTACAGAGATCACCGGGGAGCTGTTTTTT. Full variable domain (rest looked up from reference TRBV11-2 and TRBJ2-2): EAGVAQSPRYKIIEKRQSVAFWCNPISGHATLYWYQQILGQGPKLLIQFQNNGVVDDSQLPKDRFSAERLKGVDSTLKIQPAKLEDSAVYLCASSFTEITGELFFGEGSRLTVL.

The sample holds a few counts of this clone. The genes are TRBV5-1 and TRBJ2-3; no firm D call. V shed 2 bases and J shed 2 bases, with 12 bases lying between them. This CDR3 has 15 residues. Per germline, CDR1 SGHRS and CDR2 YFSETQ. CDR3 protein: CASSFTSWSTDTQYF. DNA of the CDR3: TGCGCCAGCAGCTTTACAAGTTGGTCCACAGATACGCAGTATTTT.

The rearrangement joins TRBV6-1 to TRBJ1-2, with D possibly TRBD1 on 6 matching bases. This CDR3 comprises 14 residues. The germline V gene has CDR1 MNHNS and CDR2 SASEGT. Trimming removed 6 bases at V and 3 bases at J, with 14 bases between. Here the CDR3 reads CASRGQPWDYGYTF. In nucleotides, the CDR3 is TGTGCCAGCAGAGGACAGCCATGGGACTATGGCTACACCTTC.

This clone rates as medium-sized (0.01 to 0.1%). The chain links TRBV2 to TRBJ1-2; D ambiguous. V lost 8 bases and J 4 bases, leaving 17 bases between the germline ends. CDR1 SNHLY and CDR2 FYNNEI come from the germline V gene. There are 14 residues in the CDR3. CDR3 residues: CASHGTESFYGYTF. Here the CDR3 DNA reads TGTGCCAGCCACGGAACAGAATCCTTCTATGGCTACACCTTC.

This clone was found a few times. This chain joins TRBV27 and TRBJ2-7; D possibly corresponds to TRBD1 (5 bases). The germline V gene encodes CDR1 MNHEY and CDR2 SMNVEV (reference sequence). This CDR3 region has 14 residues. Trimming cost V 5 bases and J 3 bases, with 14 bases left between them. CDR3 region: CASSISTGNYEQYF. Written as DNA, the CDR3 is TGTGCCAGCAGTATCTCAACAGGAAACTACGAGCAGTACTTC.

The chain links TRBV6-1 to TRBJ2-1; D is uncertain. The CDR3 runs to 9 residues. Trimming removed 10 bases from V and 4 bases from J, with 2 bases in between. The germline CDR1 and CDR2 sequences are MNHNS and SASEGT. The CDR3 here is CAKYNEQFF. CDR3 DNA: TGTGCCAAATACAATGAGCAGTTCTTC.

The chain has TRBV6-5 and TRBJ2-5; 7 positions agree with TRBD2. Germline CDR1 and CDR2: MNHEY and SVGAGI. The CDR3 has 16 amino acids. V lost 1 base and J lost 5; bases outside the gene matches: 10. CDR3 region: CASSYWGPGEGETQYF. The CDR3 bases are TGTGCCAGCAGTTACTGGGGCCCCGGGGAGGGCGAGACCCAGTACTTC.

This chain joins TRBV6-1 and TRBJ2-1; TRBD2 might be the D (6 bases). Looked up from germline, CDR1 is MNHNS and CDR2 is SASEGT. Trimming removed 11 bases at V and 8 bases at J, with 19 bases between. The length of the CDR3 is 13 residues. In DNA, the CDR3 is TGTGCCCTCAGTCGAGGAGGGTACGATGAGCAGTTCTTC. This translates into CALSRGGYDEQFF.

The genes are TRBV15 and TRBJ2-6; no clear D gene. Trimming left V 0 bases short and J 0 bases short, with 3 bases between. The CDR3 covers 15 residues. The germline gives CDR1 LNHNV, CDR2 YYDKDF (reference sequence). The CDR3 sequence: CATSRDGSGANVLTF. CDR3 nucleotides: TGTGCCACCAGCAGAGATGGCTCTGGGGCCAACGTCCTGACTTTC. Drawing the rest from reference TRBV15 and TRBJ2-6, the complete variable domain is DAMVIQNPRYQVTQFGKPVTLSCSQTLNHNVMYWYQQKSSQAPKLLFHYYDKDFNNEADTPDNFQSRRPNTSFCFLDIRSPGLGDTAMYLCATSRDGSGANVLTFGAGSRLTVL.

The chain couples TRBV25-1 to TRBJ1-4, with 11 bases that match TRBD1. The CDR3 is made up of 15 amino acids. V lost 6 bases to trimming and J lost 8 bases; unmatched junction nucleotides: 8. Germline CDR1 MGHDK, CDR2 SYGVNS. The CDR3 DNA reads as TGTGCCAGCAGCAAAGGGACAGGGGGTGAGGAAAAACTGTTTTTT. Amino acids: CASSKGTGGEEKLFF. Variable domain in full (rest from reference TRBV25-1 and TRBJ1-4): EADIYQTPRYLVIGTGKKITLECSQTMGHDKMYWYQQDPGMELHLIHYSYGVNSTEKGDLSSESTVSRIRTEHFPLTLESARPSHTSQYLCASSKGTGGEEKLFFGSGTQLSVL.

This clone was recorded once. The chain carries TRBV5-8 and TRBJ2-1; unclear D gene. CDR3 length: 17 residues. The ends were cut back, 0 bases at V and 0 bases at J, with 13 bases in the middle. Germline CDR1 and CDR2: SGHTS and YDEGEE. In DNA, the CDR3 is TGTGCCAGCAGCTTGGCCGAGACGGAGAGCTCCTACAATGAGCAGTTCTTC. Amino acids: CASSLAETESSYNEQFF. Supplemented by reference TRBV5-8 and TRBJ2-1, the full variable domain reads EAGVTQSPTHLIKTRGQQATLRCSPISGHTSVYWYQQALGLGLQFLLWYDEGEERNRGNFPPRFSGRQFPNYSSELNVNALELEDSALYLCASSLAETESSYNEQFFGPGTRLTVL.

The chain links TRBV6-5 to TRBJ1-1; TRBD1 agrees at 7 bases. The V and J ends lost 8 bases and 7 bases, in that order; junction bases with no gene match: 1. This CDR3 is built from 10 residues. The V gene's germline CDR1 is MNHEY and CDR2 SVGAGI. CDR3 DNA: TGTGCCAGCGGGGACAGTGAAGCTTTCTTT. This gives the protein CASGDSEAFF.

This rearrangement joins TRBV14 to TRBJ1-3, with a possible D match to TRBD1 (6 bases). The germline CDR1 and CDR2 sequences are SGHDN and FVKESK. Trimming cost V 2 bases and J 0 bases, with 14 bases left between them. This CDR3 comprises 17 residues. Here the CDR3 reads CASSQRKGGSSGNTIYF. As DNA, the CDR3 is TGTGCCAGCAGCCAACGGAAGGGGGGGAGCTCTGGAAACACCATATATTTT.

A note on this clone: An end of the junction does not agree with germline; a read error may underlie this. CDR3 loop: CSVEEDRGGGF. In DNA form, the CDR3 reads TGCAGCGTTGAAGAGGACAGGGGGGGCGGCTTC. The chain combines TRBV29-1 with TRBJ1-2; TRBD1 matches 10 bases. The CDR3 extends over 11 amino acids. In germline, CDR1 is SQVTM, CDR2 ANQGSEA.

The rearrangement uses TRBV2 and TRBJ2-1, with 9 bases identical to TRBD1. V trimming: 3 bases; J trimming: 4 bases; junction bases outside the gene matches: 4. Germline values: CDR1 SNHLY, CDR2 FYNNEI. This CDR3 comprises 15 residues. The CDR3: CASSDDGTGYNEQFF. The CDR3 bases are TGTGCCAGCAGTGACGACGGGACAGGGTACAATGAGCAGTTCTTC.

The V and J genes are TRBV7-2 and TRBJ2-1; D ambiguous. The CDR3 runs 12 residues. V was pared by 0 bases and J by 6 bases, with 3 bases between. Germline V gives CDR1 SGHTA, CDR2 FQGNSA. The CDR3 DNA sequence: TGTGCCAGCAGCTTAGCCATCAATGAGCAGTTCTTC. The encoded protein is CASSLAINEQFF.

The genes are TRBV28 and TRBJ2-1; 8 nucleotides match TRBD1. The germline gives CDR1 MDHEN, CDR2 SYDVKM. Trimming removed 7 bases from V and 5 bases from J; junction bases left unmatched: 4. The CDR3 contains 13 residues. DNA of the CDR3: TGTGCCAGCACCCGGACAGGGAACAATGAGCAGTTCTTC. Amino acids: CASTRTGNNEQFF.

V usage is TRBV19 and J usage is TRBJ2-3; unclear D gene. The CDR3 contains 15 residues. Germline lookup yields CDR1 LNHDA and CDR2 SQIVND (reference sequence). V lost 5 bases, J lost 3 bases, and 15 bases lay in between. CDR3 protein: CASSGTPIHTDTQYF. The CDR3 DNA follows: TGTGCCAGTAGTGGAACCCCTATCCATACAGATACGCAGTATTTT.

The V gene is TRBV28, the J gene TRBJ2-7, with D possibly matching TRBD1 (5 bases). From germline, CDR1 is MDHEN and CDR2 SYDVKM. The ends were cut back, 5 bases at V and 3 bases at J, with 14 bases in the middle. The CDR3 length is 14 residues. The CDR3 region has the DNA TGTGCCAGCAGTCCACAGGTGGGAAGCTACGAGCAGTACTTC. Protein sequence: CASSPQVGSYEQYF.

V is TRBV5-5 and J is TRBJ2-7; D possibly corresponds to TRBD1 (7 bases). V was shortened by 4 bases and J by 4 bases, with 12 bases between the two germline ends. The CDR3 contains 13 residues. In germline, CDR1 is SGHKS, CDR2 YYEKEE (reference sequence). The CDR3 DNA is TGTGCCAGCAGCGCGGGACAGCTATACGAGCAGTACTTC. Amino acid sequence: CASSAGQLYEQYF.